This is a list of T cell receptor beta chains from one sample in a study of CD8 T cells in ankylosing spondylitis. TCRdb ran MiXCR on the 5' RACE reads and lists one entry per CDR3 protein. The table includes around 490,000 distinct CDR3 sequences, under 5.5% detected once. Sequences were obtained from blood, either unsorted or a sorted T cell fraction (not recorded which). These receptors came from a male donor with ankylosing spondylitis. The CDR3 runs from the conserved cysteine through the conserved F or W. The D gene is left open where the match is weak. Clone size appears in some rows only: once, few, many, or a class for an expanded clone.

TRBD2	TRBV5-1	TRBJ2-7	many	CASSLDLAGVEQYF	TGCGCCAGCAGCTTGGACCTAGCGGGAGTCGAGCAGTACTTC
.	TRBV7-2	TRBJ1-3	many	CASSLLGNGNTIYF	TGTGCCAGCAGCCTCCTTGGGAACGGAAACACCATATATTTT
.	TRBV28	TRBJ2-7	many	CASSLHVGSYEQYF	TGTGCCAGCAGTTTGCACGTCGGCTCCTACGAGCAGTACTTC
TRBD1	TRBV5-1	TRBJ2-7	many	CASSPLETGLEQYF	TGCGCCAGCAGCCCTCTGGAGACAGGGCTCGAGCAGTACTTC
.	TRBV29-1	TRBJ2-7	many	CSVPLLGEQYF	TGCAGCGTTCCTCTTTTGGGTGAGCAGTACTTC
TRBD2	TRBV20-1	TRBJ2-7	many	CSASERGSSYEQYF	TGCAGTGCTAGCGAGCGGGGATCGTCCTACGAGCAGTACTTC
TRBD1	TRBV20-1	TRBJ1-1	few	CSAITTGTGQANTEAFF	TGCAGTGCTATAACCACCGGGACAGGTCAAGCGAACACTGAAGCTTTCTTT
.	TRBV20-1	TRBJ2-2	.	CCARDREGRSNTGELFF	TGCTGTGCTAGAGACCGTGAGGGACGGTCGAACACCGGGGAGCTGTTTTTT
.	TRBV20-1	TRBJ1-4	many	CSATNPKGPNEKLFF	TGCAGTGCTACCAACCCTAAGGGGCCAAATGAAAAACTGTTTTTT
TRBD1	TRBV9	TRBJ1-5	few	CASSAGTGSQPQHF	TGTGCCAGCAGCGCGGGGACAGGGAGTCAGCCCCAGCATTTT
TRBD2	TRBV29-1	TRBJ2-1	many	CSRGTSGSHEQFF	TGCAGCCGTGGGACTAGCGGGAGTCATGAGCAGTTCTTC
TRBD1	TRBV5-1	TRBJ2-1	many	CASSLQGGSYNEQFF	TGTGCCAGCAGCTTACAGGGGGGCTCCTACAATGAGCAGTTCTTC
.	TRBV12-3/TRBV12-4	TRBJ2-2	many	CASSFGSGELFF	TGTGCCAGCAGTTTCGGGAGCGGGGAGCTGTTTTTT
TRBD1	TRBV6-2/TRBV6-3	TRBJ1-2	many	CASSYETGDSRRHYGYTF	TGTGCCAGCAGCTACGAGACAGGGGACTCCCGACGACACTATGGCTACACCTTC
TRBD2	TRBV10-3	TRBJ2-3	many	CAIRYVSGGTTDTQYF	TGTGCCATCAGATATGTTAGCGGGGGGACCACAGATACGCAGTATTTT
.	TRBV12-3/TRBV12-4	TRBJ2-3	many	CASSLRRTGADTQYF	TGTGCCAGCAGCCTCCGCCGGACGGGGGCAGATACGCAGTATTTT
.	TRBV7-2	TRBJ1-4	many	CASSLDGGIDEKLFF	TGTGCCAGCAGCTTAGATGGGGGCATCGATGAAAAACTGTTTTTT
.	TRBV6-2/TRBV6-3	TRBJ2-1	.	CASAQSSYNEQFF	TGTGCCAGCGCACAAAGCTCCTACAATGAGCAGTTCTTC
.	TRBV21-1	TRBJ2-7	many	CASSKIPRQGGGLLCTYEQYF	TGTGCCAGCAGCAAAATTCCCCGACAGGGAGGCGGACTACTGTGCACCTACGAGCAGTACTTC
.	TRBV3-1	TRBJ2-5	many	CASSRGWTQYF	TGTGCCAGCAGCCGTGGGTGGACCCAGTACTTC
TRBD2	TRBV6-1	TRBJ2-7	few	CATTDAGEGHHEQYF	TGTGCCACCACAGACGCCGGGGAGGGCCACCACGAGCAGTACTTC
.	TRBV15	TRBJ2-6	few	CATSRGVELSGANVLTF	TGTGCCACCAGCAGAGGGGTAGAACTCTCTGGGGCCAACGTCCTGACTTTC
TRBD2	TRBV9	TRBJ2-3	many	CASSQTGTSLTDTQYF	TGTGCCAGCAGCCAGACCGGGACTAGCTTGACAGATACGCAGTATTTT
TRBD2	TRBV2	TRBJ2-2	many	CASSEALGRAGELFF	TGTGCCAGCAGTGAAGCGCTGGGGAGGGCCGGGGAGCTGTTTTTT
.	TRBV10-3	TRBJ1-5	many	CAIKERTNQPQHF	TGTGCCATCAAAGAAAGGACCAATCAGCCCCAGCATTTT
TRBD2	TRBV7-3	TRBJ2-1	many	CASSLLGGGNYNEQFF	TGTGCCAGCAGCTTACTCGGGGGGGGAAACTACAATGAGCAGTTCTTC
.	TRBV5-1	TRBJ1-1	many	CASSLGQAGGEAFF	TGCGCCAGCAGCTTGGGACAGGCGGGGGGTGAAGCTTTCTTT
.	TRBV7-2	TRBJ2-1	many	CASSLYVTFYNEQFF	TGTGCCAGCAGCTTATACGTAACCTTCTACAATGAGCAGTTCTTC
.	TRBV7-9	TRBJ2-5	many	CASSLIGDRQETQYF	TGTGCCAGCAGCTTAATTGGCGACAGACAGGAGACCCAGTACTTC
.	TRBV12-3/TRBV12-4	TRBJ2-7	many	CATRPLGGSYEQYF	TGTGCCACCAGGCCGCTAGGGGGTTCCTACGAGCAGTACTTC
.	TRBV20-1	TRBJ2-1	many	CSAPETRTEQFF	TGCAGTGCCCCAGAAACTAGGACTGAGCAGTTCTTC
TRBD2	TRBV29-1	TRBJ2-1	many	CSVFIAGEQFF	TGCAGCGTTTTCATAGCGGGCGAGCAGTTCTTC
TRBD1	TRBV20-1	TRBJ1-2	many	CSARVQGANGYTF	TGCAGTGCTAGAGTGCAGGGGGCGAATGGCTACACCTTC
.	TRBV6-2/TRBV6-3	TRBJ1-1	.	CASSYYSKNTEAFF	TGTGCCAGCAGTTACTACTCCAAGAACACTGAAGCTTTCTTT
.	TRBV7-9	TRBJ2-2	few	CASSSGTLLANTGELFF	TGTGCCAGCAGCTCTGGGACACTACTAGCGAACACCGGGGAGCTGTTTTTT
.	TRBV10-3	TRBJ1-5	few	CAISESFAQPQHF	TGTGCCATCAGTGAGTCATTTGCGCAGCCCCAGCATTTT
.	TRBV7-9	TRBJ1-2	.	CASTPHDYGYTF	TGTGCCAGCACCCCTCACGACTATGGCTACACCTTC
.	TRBV29-1	TRBJ2-6	few	CSVPLTQSGANVLTF	TGCAGCGTTCCCTTAACACAATCTGGGGCCAACGTCCTGACTTTC
TRBD2	TRBV20-1	TRBJ2-2	many	CSAGLAGINGELFF	TGCAGTGCGGGACTAGCGGGGATCAATGGGGAGCTGTTTTTT
TRBD1	TRBV9	TRBJ1-5	many	CARLQDREPIYNQPQHF	TGTGCCCGCCTGCAAGACAGGGAACCGATCTACAATCAGCCCCAGCATTTT
TRBD1	TRBV7-2	TRBJ1-4	many	CASSLTGSSDEKLFF	TGTGCCAGCAGCTTGACAGGGAGTTCCGATGAAAAACTGTTTTTT
.	TRBV27	TRBJ1-2	many	CASKEGGNYGYTF	TGTGCCAGCAAGGAGGGAGGCAACTATGGCTACACCTTC
.	TRBV3-1	TRBJ1-2	many	CASSQELGRGYGYTF	TGTGCCAGCAGCCAAGAACTTGGCAGGGGATATGGCTACACCTTC
.	TRBV5-1	TRBJ2-3	many	CASSSASGTDTQYF	TGCGCCAGCAGCTCCGCTAGCGGCACAGATACGCAGTATTTT
.	TRBV4-2	TRBJ2-5	.	CASSEGSGPSSETQYF	TGTGCCAGCAGCGAGGGTTCGGGGCCTAGTTCCGAGACCCAGTACTTC
.	TRBV5-1	TRBJ2-7	many	CASSLRDPTYEQYF	TGCGCCAGCAGCTTGCGGGACCCTACCTACGAGCAGTACTTC
.	TRBV7-9	TRBJ1-2	many	CASSPAGVYGYTF	TGTGCCAGCAGCCCGGCAGGCGTCTATGGCTACACCTTC
.	TRBV11-3	TRBJ2-5	.	CASSLGGAGSEETQYF	TGTGCCAGCAGCTTAGGGGGAGCTGGTAGCGAAGAGACCCAGTACTTC
.	TRBV20-1	TRBJ2-5	many	CSAWGSAETQYF	TGCAGCGCTTGGGGGTCCGCAGAGACCCAGTACTTC
.	TRBV6-2/TRBV6-3	TRBJ1-5	many	CASSRLSQPQHF	TGTGCCAGCAGCCGCCTCAGCCAGCCCCAGCATTTT
.	TRBV6-5	TRBJ1-5	.	CASRYQGNKDQPQHF	TGTGCCAGCAGATATCAGGGAAACAAGGATCAGCCCCAGCATTTT
TRBD1	TRBV20-1	TRBJ2-2	many	CSARDRQGATGELFF	TGCAGTGCTAGAGATCGGCAGGGGGCCACCGGGGAGCTGTTTTTT
.	TRBV29-1	TRBJ1-1	many	CSVGQGGTEAFF	TGCAGCGTTGGTCAGGGCGGCACTGAAGCTTTCTTT
TRBD2	TRBV20-1	TRBJ2-3	many	CSARDSPGRTSGITDTQYF	TGCAGTGCTAGGGACAGTCCCGGCCGAACTAGCGGAATCACAGATACGCAGTATTTT